This TCR beta chain appears in the sequencing data of a study of CD8 T cells in Susac syndrome. This CDR3 spans 15 amino acids. Losses at the gene ends were 9 bases for V and 0 bases for J; bases not matched to a gene: 8. Looked up from germline, CDR1 is LNHNV and CDR2 is YYDKDF (reference sequence). Random-hexamer reverse transcription was applied to about 0.5 to 1 ug RNA. The amplification used immunoSEQ multiplex PCR on TCR beta CDR3; it spanned 54 Vbeta and 13 Jbeta. Each CDR3 protein is one row after TCRdb ran MiXCR on the immunoSEQ multiplex PCR reads. The sample holds a few hundred thousand distinct CDR3 sequences, about 95% seen once. CD8+ and CD4+ T cells circulating in blood were sequenced for TCR beta. TEMRA cells were FACS-enriched, unlike CD8+ and CD4+ T cells, which were negatively isolated.

This receptor was obtained from a human donor with multiple sclerosis. The material sequenced was CD4+ T cells from PBMCs. The chain links TRBV15 to TRBJ1-3; 7 nucleotides line up with TRBD1. CDR3 sequence: CATARGPVSGNTIYF. The CDR3 DNA reads TGTGCCACAGCGAGGGGGCCCGTCTCTGGAAACACCATATATTTT.